This T cell receptor beta chain was obtained from a study of cytomegalovirus exposure and HLA in healthy donors. Study results and limitations: Specific recognition of CMV antigens was confirmed in vitro for three chains (all CMV-associated). The authors reported that TCR beta sequences could predict HLA-A and HLA-B alleles. These predictions were accurate for most subjects in the first cohort.

PCR employed 60 Vbeta and 13 Jbeta primers. The table came from immunoSEQ multiplex PCR; TCRdb's copy has only in-frame clones and leaves some out. The sample carries tens of thousands of clones, around 70% recorded once. The CDR3 totals 16 residues. Trimming removed 6 bases from V and 3 bases from J; junction bases left unmatched: 10. The germline V gene has CDR1 LNHDA and CDR2 SQIVND (reference sequence). This clone was detected only a few times. The antigen is unknown. This receptor was obtained from a woman aged 60-75 years in good health and CMV-seropositive. The sequencing input was PBMCs. The V call is TRBV19, the J call TRBJ1-1; 10 nucleotides agree with TRBD1. The DNA for the CDR3 is TGTGCCAGTAGAAGGGGACAGGGGCAGAGGGACACTGAAGCTTTCTTT. As protein: CASRRGQGQRDTEAFF.